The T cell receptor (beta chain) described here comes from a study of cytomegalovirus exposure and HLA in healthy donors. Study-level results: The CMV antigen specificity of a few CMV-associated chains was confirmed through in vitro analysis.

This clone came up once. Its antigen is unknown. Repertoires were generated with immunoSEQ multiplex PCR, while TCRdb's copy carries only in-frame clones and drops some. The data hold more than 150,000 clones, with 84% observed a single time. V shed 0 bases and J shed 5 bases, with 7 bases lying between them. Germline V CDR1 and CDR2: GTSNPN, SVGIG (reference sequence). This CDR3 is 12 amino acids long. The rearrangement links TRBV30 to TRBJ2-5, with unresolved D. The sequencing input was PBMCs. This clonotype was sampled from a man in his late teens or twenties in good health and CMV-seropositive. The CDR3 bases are TGTGCCTGGAGTGTACACCCCGAGACCCAGTACTTC. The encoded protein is CAWSVHPETQYF.